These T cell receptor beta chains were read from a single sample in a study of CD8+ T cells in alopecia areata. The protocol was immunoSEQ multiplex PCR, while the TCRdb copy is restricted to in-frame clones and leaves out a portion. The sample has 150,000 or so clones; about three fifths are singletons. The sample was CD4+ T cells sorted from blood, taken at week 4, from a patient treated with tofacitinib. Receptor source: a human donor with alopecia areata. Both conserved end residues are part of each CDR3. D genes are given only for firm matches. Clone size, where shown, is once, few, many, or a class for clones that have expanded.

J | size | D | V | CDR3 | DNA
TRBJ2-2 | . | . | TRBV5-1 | CASGPWEGAAGELFF | TGCGCCAGCGGCCCCTGGGAGGGGGCAGCCGGGGAGCTGTTTTTT
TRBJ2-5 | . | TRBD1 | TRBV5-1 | CASSSGWDRAYQETQYF | TGCGCCAGCAGTTCCGGTTGGGACAGGGCGTACCAAGAGACCCAGTACTTC
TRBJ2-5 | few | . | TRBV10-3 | CAISLRQDQETQYF | TGTGCCATCAGTTTGAGACAGGACCAAGAGACCCAGTACTTC
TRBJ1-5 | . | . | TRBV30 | CAWSATGKGQPQHF | TGTGCCTGGAGCGCAACAGGGAAAGGTCAGCCCCAGCATTTT
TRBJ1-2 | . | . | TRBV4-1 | CASSQEGTGNYGYTF | TGCGCCAGCAGCCAAGAGGGAACAGGGAACTATGGCTACACCTTC
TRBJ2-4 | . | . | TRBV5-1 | CASSPGDIQYF | TGCGCCAGCAGCCCGGGGGACATTCAGTACTTC
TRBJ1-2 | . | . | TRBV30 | CAWKAGPNYGYTF | TGTGCCTGGAAGGCAGGCCCCAACTATGGCTACACCTTC
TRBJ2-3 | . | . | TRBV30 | CAKSLGTDTQYF | TGTGCCAAGTCGTTGGGCACAGATACGCAGTATTTT
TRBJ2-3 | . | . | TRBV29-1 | CSVTDGTDTQYF | TGCAGCGTTACGGACGGCACAGATACGCAGTATTTT
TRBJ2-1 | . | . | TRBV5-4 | CASSSGGGAYNEQFF | TGTGCCAGCAGCTCCGGAGGGGGGGCTTACAATGAGCAGTTCTTC
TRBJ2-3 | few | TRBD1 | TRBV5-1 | CASSPGQGRPDTQYF | TGCGCCAGCAGCCCCGGACAGGGAAGGCCAGATACGCAGTATTTT
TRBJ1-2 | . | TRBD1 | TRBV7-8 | CASSHRDSRGYTF | TGTGCCAGCAGCCATAGGGACAGTCGGGGCTACACCTTC
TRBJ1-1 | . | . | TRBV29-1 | CSVVATGLNTEAFF | TGCAGCGTTGTAGCAACAGGACTAAACACTGAAGCTTTCTTT
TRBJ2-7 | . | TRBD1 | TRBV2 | CASRRTGDEQYF | TGTGCCAGCCGTCGGACAGGGGACGAGCAGTACTTC
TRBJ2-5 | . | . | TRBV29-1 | CSVDKQAETQYF | TGCAGCGTTGATAAACAGGCGGAGACCCAGTACTTC
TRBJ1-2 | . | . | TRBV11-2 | CASSPLKTGGYTF | TGTGCCAGCAGTCCCCTCAAAACGGGCGGCTACACCTTC
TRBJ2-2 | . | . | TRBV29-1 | CSVVREMNTGELFF | TGCAGCGTTGTAAGGGAAATGAACACCGGGGAGCTGTTTTTT
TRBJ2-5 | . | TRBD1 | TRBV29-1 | CSVLGQAQETQYF | TGCAGCGTTCTAGGACAGGCCCAAGAGACCCAGTACTTC
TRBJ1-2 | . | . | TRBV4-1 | CASSRLRGASKYGYTF | TGCGCCAGCAGCCGCTTAAGGGGAGCAAGCAAGTATGGCTACACCTTC
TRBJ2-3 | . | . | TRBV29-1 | CSAARGTDTQYF | TGCAGCGCCGCCAGGGGCACAGATACGCAGTATTTT
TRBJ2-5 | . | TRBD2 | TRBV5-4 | CASSLTSGTQETQYF | TGTGCCAGCAGCTTGACTAGCGGAACCCAAGAGACCCAGTACTTC
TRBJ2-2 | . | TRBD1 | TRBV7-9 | CASSPETGGYSGELFF | TGTGCCAGCAGCCCCGAGACAGGGGGCTACTCCGGGGAGCTGTTTTTT
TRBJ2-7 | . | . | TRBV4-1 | CASSQREDYEQYF | TGCGCCAGCAGCCAACGAGAGGACTACGAGCAGTACTTC
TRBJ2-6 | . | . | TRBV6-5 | CASSLQGTGANVLTF | TGTGCCAGCAGTTTACAGGGCACTGGGGCCAACGTCCTGACTTTC
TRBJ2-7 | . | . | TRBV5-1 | CASTTQGEQYF | TGCGCCAGCACCACCCAGGGAGAGCAGTACTTC
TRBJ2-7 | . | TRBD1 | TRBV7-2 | CASSIRDRNYEQYF | TGTGCCAGCAGTATCCGGGACAGGAACTACGAGCAGTACTTC
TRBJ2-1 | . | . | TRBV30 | CAWRHLSTRTTQFF | TGTGCCTGGAGACACCTTTCGACTAGAACAACGCAGTTCTTC
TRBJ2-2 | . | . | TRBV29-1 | CSVEPNTGELFF | TGCAGCGTTGAGCCGAACACCGGGGAGCTGTTTTTT
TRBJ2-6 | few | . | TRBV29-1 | CSVEDRQSVGANVLTF | TGCAGCGTTGAAGATCGGCAGTCTGTTGGGGCCAACGTCCTGACTTTC
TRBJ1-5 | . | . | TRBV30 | CAWSGEANQPQHF | TGTGCCTGGAGCGGGGAGGCGAATCAGCCCCAGCATTTT
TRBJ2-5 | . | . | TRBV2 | CASMRRRDTETQYF | TGTGCCAGCATGAGGAGGCGGGACACAGAGACCCAGTACTTC
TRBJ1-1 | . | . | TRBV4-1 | CASSQDGNPGTEAFF | TGCGCCAGCAGCCAAGACGGAAACCCTGGGACTGAAGCTTTCTTT
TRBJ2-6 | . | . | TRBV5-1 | CASSLGTSDSGANVLTF | TGCGCCAGCAGCTTGGGGACATCCGACTCTGGGGCCAACGTCCTGACTTTC
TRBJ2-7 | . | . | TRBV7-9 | CASSPGPRHHEQYF | TGTGCCAGCAGCCCCGGGCCACGACACCACGAGCAGTACTTC
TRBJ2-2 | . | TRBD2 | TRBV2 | CASSTSGLGPGELFF | TGTGCCAGCAGTACTAGCGGCCTAGGACCCGGGGAGCTGTTTTTT
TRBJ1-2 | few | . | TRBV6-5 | CASFHGPTNYGYTF | TGTGCCAGCTTCCACGGGCCGACTAACTATGGCTACACCTTC
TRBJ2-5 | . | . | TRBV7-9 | CASSLTGIKYF | TGTGCCAGCAGCCTCACCGGGATAAAGTACTTC
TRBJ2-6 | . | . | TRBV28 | CASSLSPGSGANVLTF | TGTGCCAGCAGTTTATCCCCGGGCTCTGGGGCCAACGTCCTGACTTTC
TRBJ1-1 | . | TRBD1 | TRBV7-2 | CASSLAGTGLAFF | TGTGCCAGCAGCTTAGCGGGGACAGGGCTGGCTTTCTTT
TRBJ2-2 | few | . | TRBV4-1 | CASSRQRDTGELFF | TGCGCCAGCAGCCGACAGCGGGACACCGGGGAGCTGTTTTTT
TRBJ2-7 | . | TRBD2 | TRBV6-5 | CASTRLAEPYEQYF | TGTGCCAGCACCCGACTAGCGGAACCCTACGAGCAGTACTTC
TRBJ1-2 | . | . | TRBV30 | CAWSSENYGYTF | TGTGCCTGGAGTTCTGAGAACTATGGCTACACCTTC
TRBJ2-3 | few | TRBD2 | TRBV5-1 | CASLRGGSTDTQYF | TGCGCCAGCCTTCGCGGGGGTAGCACAGATACGCAGTATTTT
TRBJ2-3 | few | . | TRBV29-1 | CSVGNRAADTQYF | TGCAGCGTTGGTAACAGGGCGGCAGATACGCAGTATTTT
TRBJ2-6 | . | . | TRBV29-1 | CSVVSDSGANVLTF | TGCAGCGTTGTTTCTGACTCTGGGGCCAACGTCCTGACTTTC
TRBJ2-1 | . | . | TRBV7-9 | CASSSLDSNEQFF | TGTGCCAGCAGCTCCTTGGACAGCAATGAGCAGTTCTTC
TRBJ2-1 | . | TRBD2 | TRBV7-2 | CASSFLAGGPLNEQFF | TGTGCCAGCAGCTTCCTAGCGGGGGGGCCGCTCAATGAGCAGTTCTTC
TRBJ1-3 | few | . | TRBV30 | CAWSQSGNTIYF | TGTGCCTGGAGTCAGTCAGGAAACACCATATATTTT
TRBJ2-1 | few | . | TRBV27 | CASRSPGVRSSYNEQFF | TGTGCCAGCAGATCACCAGGGGTCCGAAGCTCCTACAATGAGCAGTTCTTC
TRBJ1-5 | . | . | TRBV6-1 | CASSGLRGYNQPQHF | TGTGCCAGCAGTGGACTCAGGGGATACAATCAGCCCCAGCATTTT
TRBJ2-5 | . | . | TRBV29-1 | CSVPGYQETQYF | TGCAGCGTTCCGGGATATCAAGAGACCCAGTACTTC
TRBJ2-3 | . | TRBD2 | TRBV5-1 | CASSLVAGGGDTQYF | TGCGCCAGCAGCTTGGTAGCGGGGGGCGGCGATACGCAGTATTTT